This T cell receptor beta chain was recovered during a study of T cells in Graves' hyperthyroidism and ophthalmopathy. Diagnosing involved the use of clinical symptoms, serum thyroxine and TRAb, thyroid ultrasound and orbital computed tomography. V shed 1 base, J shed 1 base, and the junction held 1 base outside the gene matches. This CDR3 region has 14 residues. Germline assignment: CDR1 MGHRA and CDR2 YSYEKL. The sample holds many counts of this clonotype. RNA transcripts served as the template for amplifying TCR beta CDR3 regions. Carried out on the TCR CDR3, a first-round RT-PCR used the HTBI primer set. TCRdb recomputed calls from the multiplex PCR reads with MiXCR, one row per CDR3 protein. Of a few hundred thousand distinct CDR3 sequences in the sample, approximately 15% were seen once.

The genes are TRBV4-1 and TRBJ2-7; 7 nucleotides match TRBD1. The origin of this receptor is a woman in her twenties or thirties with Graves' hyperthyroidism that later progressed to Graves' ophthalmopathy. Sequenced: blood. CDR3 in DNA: TGCGCCAGCAGCCAAGCAGGGGGTTCCTACGAGCAGTACTTC. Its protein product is CASSQAGGSYEQYF.